The 18 T cell receptor beta chains below all came from one sample that was sequenced in a study of patients and donors after allogeneic stem cell transplantation. TCRdb called the RT-PCR reads again in MiXCR, with one record for every CDR3 protein. This repertoire shows tens of thousands of distinct CDR3 sequences, around 49% found once; its top ten account for about 64%. The sample consisted of blood, either unsorted or a sorted T cell fraction (not recorded which). All receptors come from a human donor who was either an allogeneic HSCT recipient or a stem cell or donor lymphocyte infusion donor (not recorded which). It is not recorded whose cells these are; they may come from a transplant donor.

CDR3 residues: CASTRCENTGELFF. In DNA form, the CDR3 reads TGTGCCAGCACCCGCTGTGAAAACACCGGGGAGCTGTTTTTT. This rearrangement joins TRBV12-3 or TRBV12-4 to TRBJ2-2; D gene unclear. This CDR3 has 14 amino acids. Trimming removed 7 bases from V and 2 bases from J, with 11 bases in between.

The V and J genes are TRBV7-2 and TRBJ1-5; no reliable D call. The V and J ends lost 1 base and 6 bases respectively, with 7 bases between them. This CDR3 spans 13 amino acids. Germline CDR1 SGHTA, CDR2 FQGNSA. The DNA for the CDR3 is TGTGCCAGCAGCTTAGAGGACGGTCAGCCCCAGCATTTT. Translating gives CASSLEDGQPQHF.

This chain links TRBV3-1 with TRBJ2-7; D is perhaps TRBD1 (6 bases). Per the germline V gene, CDR1 is LGHDT and CDR2 is YNNKEL (reference sequence). Trimming cost V 1 base and J 3 bases, with 13 bases left between them. There are 15 residues in the CDR3. The CDR3 region is CASSQAGRDNYEQYF. The CDR3 region has the DNA TGTGCCAGCAGCCAAGCGGGACGGGACAACTACGAGCAGTACTTC.

The chain combines TRBV6-1 with TRBJ1-3; D is possibly TRBD1 (5 bases). There are 15 residues in the CDR3. The V end lost 7 bases, the J end lost 2 bases, and 15 bases lay between the germline ends. Per germline, CDR1 MNHNS and CDR2 SASEGT. The CDR3, as DNA: TGTGCCAGCACGCGACAGTCCTCGACTGGAAACACCATATATTTT. Translation gives CASTRQSSTGNTIYF.

This clonotype has just a few counts. The chain uses TRBV12-3 or TRBV12-4 and TRBJ1-6, with no clear D. Trimming stripped 3 bases from V and 3 bases from J, with 9 bases between. CDR3 size: 15 residues. As DNA, the CDR3 is TGTGCCAGCAGTTTTGATCTCCTCTATAATTCACCCCTCCACTTT. This gives the protein CASSFDLLYNSPLHF.

This clonotype was seen a handful of times. The chain uses TRBV10-3 and TRBJ1-6; TRBD1 agrees at 8 bases. J gave up 10 bases and V 5 bases, and 10 bases lay outside the gene matches. CDR3 size: 15 residues. CDR1 ENHRY and CDR2 SYGVKD come from the germline V gene. The CDR3 sequence: CAISKTGEGESPLHF. Here the CDR3 DNA reads TGTGCCATCAGTAAGACAGGGGAGGGTGAATCACCCCTCCACTTT.

The chain uses TRBV29-1 and TRBJ1-2, with 7 bases fitting TRBD1. This CDR3 contains 14 residues. With 3 bases clipped from V and 4 bases from J, the junction kept 8 bases outside the gene matches. Germline V CDR1 and CDR2: SQVTM, ANQGSEA. The CDR3 DNA is TGCAGCGTTGACGGATGGGACAGCGCCTATGGCTACACCTTC. Protein: CSVDGWDSAYGYTF.

This rearrangement joins TRBV9 to TRBJ1-1, with no clear D. This CDR3 has 14 residues. V was pared by 0 bases and J by 1 base, with 7 bases between. In germline, CDR1 is SGDLS, CDR2 YYNGEE. CDR3 sequence: CASSVDRRNTEAFF. For the CDR3, the DNA is TGTGCCAGCAGCGTAGATAGACGGAACACTGAAGCTTTCTTT.

This clonotype was seen only a few times. The J gene is TRBJ1-2, the V gene TRBV28; D is ambiguous. V gave up 2 bases and J gave up 5 bases, with 6 bases separating them. The CDR3 runs to 12 residues. Germline CDR1 reads MDHEN; CDR2 reads SYDVKM. CDR3 region: CASSLGSYGYTF. As DNA, the CDR3 is TGTGCCAGCAGTTTAGGCTCTTATGGCTACACCTTC.

This clonotype appeared a few times. This sequence joins TRBV28 and TRBJ2-7, with 14 bases that match TRBD2. The CDR3 loop spans 15 amino acids. Germline V gene data show CDR1 as MDHEN and CDR2 as SYDVKM. V shed 6 bases and J 0 bases; nucleotides not matched to a gene: 1. CDR3 region: CASRTSGGDSYEQYF. In DNA, the CDR3 is TGTGCCAGCAGGACTAGCGGGGGGGACTCCTACGAGCAGTACTTC.

The genes are TRBV28 and TRBJ1-2; 7 bases line up with TRBD1. CDR3 length: 15 residues. Per germline, CDR1 MDHEN and CDR2 SYDVKM. With 3 bases clipped from V and 2 bases from J, the junction kept 6 bases outside the gene matches. The CDR3 nucleotides read TGTGCCAGCAGTTTGTCCTCAGGGGGGAACTATGGCTACACCTTC. Its protein product is CASSLSSGGNYGYTF.

This chain uses TRBV10-3 with TRBJ2-5; maybe TRBD1 (7 bases). CDR1 is ENHRY, CDR2 SYGVKD, per germline. The CDR3 has 12 residues. Trimming took 10 bases from V and 5 from J, leaving 14 bases between them. CDR3 protein: CATGGYTETQYF. Here the CDR3 DNA reads TGTGCCACAGGGGGGTATACGGAGACCCAGTACTTC.

This clonotype was detected only a few times. The chain links TRBV7-6 to TRBJ1-1; TRBD1 matches at 9 bases. The junction had 10 bases not matched to a gene; V was cut back by 5 bases and J by 0 bases. The CDR3 covers 17 residues. The germline V gene has CDR1 SGHVS and CDR2 FNYEAQ. CDR3 region: CASSPRTGGLMNTEAFF. The DNA of the CDR3 is TGTGCCAGCAGCCCCCGTACAGGGGGCCTCATGAACACTGAAGCTTTCTTT.

This chain uses TRBV6-5 with TRBJ2-2; 7 positions agree with TRBD2. Unmatched junction bases numbered 11, after V lost 5 bases and J lost 2 bases. Germline-derived CDR1 and CDR2 are MNHEY and SVGAGI. The CDR3 is 17 residues long. The CDR3, as DNA: TGTGCCAGCAGTAGCCATTTTAGCGGGCGAAACACCGGGGAGCTGTTTTTT. Protein sequence: CASSSHFSGRNTGELFF.

The J gene is TRBJ1-1, the V gene TRBV20-1; TRBD1 is a possible D gene (6 bases). This CDR3 region has 12 residues. The V end lost 3 bases, the J end lost 10 bases, and 15 bases lay between the germline ends. Germline V gene lookup returns CDR1 DFQATT and CDR2 SNEGSKA (reference sequence). CDR3 amino acids: CSASWDNFGAFF. Written as DNA, the CDR3 is TGCAGTGCTAGTTGGGACAACTTTGGAGCTTTCTTT.

This clonotype was counted once. The chain employs TRBV4-1 and TRBJ1-1; a possible D gene is TRBD1 (6 bases). CDR3 length equals 15 residues. The germline V gene has CDR1 MGHRA and CDR2 YSYEKL. V was cut by 1 base and J by 6 bases, with 15 bases left in between. CDR3 bases: TGCGCCAGCAGCCAAGCACCCCGGGGGGCCTCTGAAGCTTTCTTT. This sequence encodes CASSQAPRGASEAFF.

The genes are TRBV6-2 or TRBV6-3 and TRBJ1-2, with D hard to call. Between the trimmed V and J ends, which lost 6 bases and 8 bases, there was a span of 16 bases. Germline-derived CDR1 and CDR2 are MNHEY and SVGEGT. This CDR3 has 13 amino acids. Here the CDR3 reads CASRDPPQPGYTF. CDR3 DNA: TGTGCCAGCAGGGACCCACCACAGCCGGGCTACACCTTC.

This clonotype appeared a few times. The chain couples TRBV4-1 to TRBJ1-1; TRBD1 matches at 8 bases. The junction had 9 bases not matched to a gene; V was cut back by 5 bases and J by 1 base. The germline CDR1 and CDR2 sequences are MGHRA and YSYEKL. There are 16 residues in the CDR3. As DNA, the CDR3 is TGCGCCAGCAGCAGGGGATTGGACAGGGAGAACACTGAAGCTTTCTTT. Amino acid sequence: CASSRGLDRENTEAFF.